These T cell receptor beta chains were read from a single sample in a study of CD8 T cells in ankylosing spondylitis. MiXCR was run by TCRdb on the 5' RACE reads, yielding one entry per CDR3 protein. This table holds 750,000 to 850,000 distinct CDR3 sequences, 12% found once. Sequencing was done on a sample of blood, either unsorted or a sorted T cell fraction (not recorded which). The source of these receptors is a male donor with ankylosing spondylitis. CDR3s include the opening cysteine and the closing phenylalanine or tryptophan.

TRBV3-1	TRBJ1-2	CASSHTGGQIYGYTF
TRBV6-5	TRBJ2-7	CASSYSGAGGYYEQYF
TRBV20-1	TRBJ1-1	CSAFGNTEAFF
TRBV11-2	TRBJ2-1	CASSLGPGQGEFF
TRBV7-8	TRBJ2-7	CASSLSLDSYEQYF
TRBV12-3/TRBV12-4	TRBJ2-7	CASSTVAGGPHEQYF
TRBV12-3/TRBV12-4	TRBJ1-2	CASSPLANYGYTF
TRBV7-9	TRBJ1-3	CASSASPSGNTIYF
TRBV5-1	TRBJ1-1	CASSSKRNTEAFF
TRBV27	TRBJ2-3	CASYQGASVNTQYF
TRBV11-1	TRBJ2-5	CAGPSWAPVSETQYF
TRBV20-1	TRBJ2-1	CSTRVPQGTYNEQFF
TRBV20-1	TRBJ2-7	CSARVSGSSYEQYF
TRBV6-6	TRBJ1-1	CASSQTPNTEAFF
TRBV2	TRBJ1-2	CASSSDRGSGYTF
TRBV15	TRBJ1-2	CATNRGFSYGYTF
TRBV2	TRBJ2-7	CASSEGLDYYEQYF
TRBV7-2	TRBJ2-5	CASSLARRETQYF
TRBV28	TRBJ2-3	CASSFLAGGRADTQYF
TRBV20-1	TRBJ2-7	CSANEQYF
TRBV5-6	TRBJ2-1	CASSGNRDAHYNEQFF
TRBV4-1	TRBJ2-1	CASSHNRGQNNEQFF
TRBV9	TRBJ2-7	CASSVALPGDLEQYF
TRBV10-3	TRBJ2-2	CAIGRQGEGELFF
TRBV4-2	TRBJ2-7	CASSQPGQGSSYEQYF
TRBV7-6	TRBJ2-4	CASSLAPRGSQNIQYF
TRBV10-3	TRBJ2-2	CAIRNTPGQLPNTGELFF
TRBV7-2	TRBJ1-2	CASSTRPIDGYTF
TRBV7-2	TRBJ2-5	CASSLGRKYQETQYF
TRBV7-9	TRBJ2-1	CASSLRVLDSHNEQFF
TRBV20-1	TRBJ1-1	CSARPGRIEAFF
TRBV7-2	TRBJ2-7	CASSLREGAYEQYF
TRBV30	TRBJ2-1	CAWILMGLAGEEQFF
TRBV7-3	TRBJ2-2	CASSPQPTNTGELFF
TRBV4-3	TRBJ1-5	CASSQDLGQPQHF
TRBV10-3	TRBJ2-5	CAISVQGGETQYF
TRBV7-7	TRBJ2-5	CASSLRRDLGETQYF
TRBV5-1	TRBJ2-1	CASRGTSGYNEQFF
TRBV29-1	TRBJ2-1	CSVEDTGTSLNEQFF
TRBV7-2	TRBJ2-1	CASRRASAYNEQFF
TRBV7-9	TRBJ1-2	CASSAPGRSYGYTF
TRBV4-2	TRBJ2-3	CASSQEGGRGPLFTDTQYF
TRBV5-6	TRBJ2-1	CASSFWFGGRFYEQFF
TRBV12-3/TRBV12-4	TRBJ2-3	CASSSPGLARGSTQYF
TRBV5-1	TRBJ2-7	CASSVQGTSYEQYF
TRBV28	TRBJ2-6	CASSYPRTRYGANVLTF
TRBV28	TRBJ1-1	CASSLSEGGTEAFF
TRBV10-3	TRBJ2-3	CAISLQGGTQYF
TRBV6-1	TRBJ2-7	CASSEIWSNEQYF
TRBV18	TRBJ2-5	CASSPSGVYQETQYF
TRBV6-2/TRBV6-3	TRBJ1-1	CASSSGTYEAFF
TRBV20-1	TRBJ2-7	CSARIRYEQYF
TRBV28	TRBJ2-1	CASSPMTSDYNEQFF